This passage covers 21 T cell receptor beta chains from one sample sequenced in a study of beta chain features in type 1 diabetes. Study-wide results and limits: There was a moderate but significant shortening of TCRB CDR3s in all four CD4+ subsets of Type 1 diabetes patients.

Every isolated RNA sample was fully reverse transcribed, so sequencing captured expressed TCRB transcripts. Only in-frame clones appear in the TCRdb table, and some are missing; sequencing was by immunoSEQ multiplex PCR. The sample has about 360,000 clones, roughly an eighth seen once. These receptors' targets are unknown. The sequencing sample was made of naive CD4+ T cells from blood. The receptors come from a woman aged 18-29 years with type 1 diabetes.

This clone was seen a few times. The V call is TRBV28, the J call TRBJ2-5, with 7 bases that match TRBD2. The CDR3 length is 13 residues. The V gene end was trimmed by 6 bases and the J gene end by 5 bases; junction bases not matched to a gene: 6. The germline V gene encodes CDR1 MDHEN and CDR2 SYDVKM. CDR3 DNA: TGTGCCAGCAGGGGGGGGAGGATGGAGACCCAGTACTTC. This codes for CASRGGRMETQYF.

In its sample, this clone was seen a few times. The chain recombines TRBV4-1 with TRBJ1-2; no clear D. Germline CDR1 reads MGHRA; CDR2 reads YSYEKL. The CDR3 consists of 15 residues. Deletions cut 4 bases from V and 8 bases from J, with 20 bases between. CDR3 sequence reads: CASSPNPEGSGGYTF. The CDR3 nucleotides are TGCGCCAGCAGCCCGAATCCGGAGGGATCCGGGGGCTACACCTTC.

The rearrangement joins TRBV11-2 to TRBJ2-5, with 7 bases fitting TRBD2. V trimming: 1 base; J trimming: 0 bases; junction bases outside the gene matches: 2. CDR1 and CDR2 from the germline V gene are SGHAT and FQNNGV. CDR3 size: 15 residues. In nucleotides, the CDR3 is TGTGCCAGCAGCTTAGCTGGGACTAACCAAGAGACCCAGTACTTC. This encodes CASSLAGTNQETQYF. The whole variable domain, filled in from reference TRBV11-2 and TRBJ2-5, reads EAGVAQSPRYKIIEKRQSVAFWCNPISGHATLYWYQQILGQGPKLLIQFQNNGVVDDSQLPKDRFSAERLKGVDSTLKIQPAKLEDSAVYLCASSLAGTNQETQYFGPGTRLLVL.

The rearrangement uses TRBV4-2 and TRBJ2-1; D perhaps matches TRBD1 (6 bases). This CDR3 spans 16 amino acids. Germline assignment: CDR1 LGHNA and CDR2 YNFKEQ. Trimming took off 2 bases at V and 7 bases at J, with 18 bases between the two ends. The CDR3 nucleotides are TGTGCCAGCAGCCAACATTGGCAGGGGTCTGAAAATGAGCAGTTCTTC. It codes for CASSQHWQGSENEQFF.

J is TRBJ1-1 and V is TRBV7-9; D is unclear. Germline V CDR1 and CDR2: SEHNR, FQNEAQ (reference sequence). CDR3 length equals 12 residues. The ends were cut back, 6 bases at V and 11 bases at J, with 16 bases in the middle. This CDR3 reads CASRISPSWAFF. The CDR3, as DNA: TGTGCCAGCAGAATAAGCCCTAGTTGGGCTTTCTTT.

Comment on this clone: Additional DNA sequences in this sample encode the identical CDR3. This rearrangement joins TRBV4-3 to TRBJ1-1; D is perhaps TRBD1 (5 bases). The CDR3 covers 13 residues. CDR1 is LGHNA and CDR2 is YSLEER in the germline V gene. Trimming removed 4 bases at V and 4 bases at J, with 10 bases between. This CDR3 is CASSRQGGTEAFF. The CDR3 DNA sequence: TGCGCCAGCAGCCGTCAGGGTGGCACTGAAGCTTTCTTT.

The chain has TRBV5-4 and TRBJ2-1; 7 bases fit TRBD1. The trim removed 3 bases at V and 4 bases at J, leaving 4 bases unmatched. CDR3 length equals 14 residues. Germline V lookup: CDR1 SGHNT, CDR2 YYREEE (reference sequence). The CDR3 nucleotides read TGTGCCAGCAGCTCAAGGGACAGATACAATGAGCAGTTCTTC. This translates into CASSSRDRYNEQFF.

The V and J genes are TRBV21-1 and TRBJ2-7; the table's D call, TRBD1, was not checked against the DNA. TRBV21-1 is an annotated pseudogene. The CDR3 runs to 14 residues. The CDR3 sequence is CASRSDRISYEQYF. CDR3 nucleotides: TGTGCCAGCAGGTCGGACAGGATAAGCTACGAGCAGTACTTC.

This clone has just a few counts. CDR3 in DNA: TGTGCCAGCAGGGGGACAGGGAGTAGTTATGGCTACACCTTC. Encoded protein: CASRGTGSSYGYTF. J is TRBJ1-2 and V is TRBV25-1; the match to TRBD1 covers 9 bases. CDR1 is MGHDK and CDR2 is SYGVNS in the germline V gene. The CDR3 sequence is 14 residues long. V trimming: 6 bases; J trimming: 5 bases; junction bases outside the gene matches: 7.

The sample holds a few counts of this clone. V usage is TRBV7-9 and J usage is TRBJ1-2; D gene unclear. There are 14 residues in the CDR3. Between the trimmed V and J ends, which lost 5 bases and 0 bases, there was a span of 10 bases. Germline loops: CDR1 SEHNR, CDR2 FQNEAQ (reference sequence). Here the CDR3 reads CASSPTQSNYGYTF. The CDR3 region has the DNA TGTGCCAGCAGCCCAACACAATCTAACTATGGCTACACCTTC.

This clone was observed a handful of times. This CDR3 is also generated by other DNA sequences in the sample. This chain uses TRBV5-4 with TRBJ2-2; a weak D match, TRBD1 (5 bases). The CDR3 extends over 15 amino acids. CDR1 and CDR2 from the germline V gene are SGHNT and YYREEE (reference sequence). Deletions cut 0 bases from V and 2 bases from J, with 8 bases between. As DNA, the CDR3 is TGTGCCAGCAGCTTGGGACAGACTAACACCGGGGAGCTGTTTTTT. As protein: CASSLGQTNTGELFF. The entire variable domain, with the rest obtained from reference TRBV5-4 and TRBJ2-2, is as follows: ETGVTQSPTHLIKTRGQQVTLRCSSQSGHNTVSWYQQALGQGPQFIFQYYREEENGRGNFPPRFSGLQFPNYSSELNVNALELDDSALYLCASSLGQTNTGELFFGEGSRLTVL.

A few counts support this clone. This chain links TRBV9 with TRBJ2-7; no firm D call. Per germline, CDR1 SGDLS and CDR2 YYNGEE. The V end lost 0 bases, the J end lost 4 bases, and 11 bases lay between the germline ends. The CDR3 is made up of 14 amino acids. As DNA, the CDR3 is TGTGCCAGCAGCGTAGGGAGTGGGTTTTACGAGCAGTACTTC. This codes for CASSVGSGFYEQYF.

The rearrangement joins TRBV19 to TRBJ2-1; 8 nucleotides agree with TRBD1. The V gene's germline CDR1 is LNHDA and CDR2 SQIVND (reference sequence). The J segment lost 7 bases and the V segment lost 3 bases, leaving 8 bases of the junction unmatched. This CDR3 spans 15 amino acids. The CDR3 loop reads CASSMRQGTGNEQFF. In DNA, the CDR3 is TGTGCCAGTAGTATGCGACAGGGGACGGGTAATGAGCAGTTCTTC.

The chain has TRBV9 and TRBJ2-5; 8 nucleotides line up with TRBD2. The junction had 7 bases not matched to a gene; V was cut back by 4 bases and J by 2 bases. Germline CDR1 reads SGDLS; CDR2 reads YYNGEE. The CDR3 is 15 amino acids. CDR3 sequence (DNA): TGTGCCAGCAGCACGGGAGGGGGGCGGCAAGAGACCCAGTACTTC. This encodes CASSTGGGRQETQYF.

The sample holds a few counts of this clone. CDR3 loop: CASVRLAGGEETQYF. The CDR3 DNA sequence: TGTGCCAGCGTCCGACTAGCGGGGGGCGAAGAGACCCAGTACTTC. The chain employs TRBV6-6 and TRBJ2-5; 13 bases line up with TRBD2. This CDR3 is 15 amino acids long. Trimming removed 8 bases from V and 3 bases from J; junction bases left unmatched: 6. Germline CDR1 MNHNY, CDR2 SVGAGI (reference sequence).

This clone was seen more than once but under ten times. The chain couples TRBV7-2 to TRBJ2-1, with 9 positions matching TRBD2. Trimming cost V 4 bases and J 9 bases; bases outside gene matches: 10. Germline CDR1 and CDR2: SGHTA and FQGNSA. There are 15 residues in the CDR3. The CDR3 is CASSSISGSISEQFF. Written as DNA, the CDR3 is TGTGCCAGCAGCTCCATTAGCGGGAGCATCAGTGAGCAGTTCTTC.

The chain couples TRBV11-3 to TRBJ2-1; D possibly corresponds to TRBD1 (6 bases). Germline CDR1 and CDR2: SGHNT and YENEEA. V shed 4 bases and J shed 3 bases, with 16 bases lying between them. There are 16 residues in the CDR3. The CDR3 bases are TGTGCCAGCAGCTCTAACCCGGACAGAGGCTACAATGAGCAGTTCTTC. Protein sequence: CASSSNPDRGYNEQFF.

This chain connects TRBV4-3 to TRBJ2-1; 9 positions agree with TRBD2. The CDR3 contains 15 residues. The germline gives CDR1 LGHNA, CDR2 YSLEER. The V gene end was trimmed by 1 base and the J gene end by 6 bases; junction bases not matched to a gene: 4. In DNA, the CDR3 is TGCGCCAGCAGCCAAGGGCTAGCGGGACTCAATGAGCAGTTCTTC. Its protein is CASSQGLAGLNEQFF.

This clone was seen a few times. Written as DNA, the CDR3 is TGTGCCTGGAGTGTAGTGGCAAACAATGAGCAGTTCTTC. Translated: CAWSVVANNEQFF. The chain recombines TRBV30 with TRBJ2-1, with D hard to call. Trimming removed 0 bases at V and 5 bases at J, with 8 bases between. The CDR3 sequence is 13 residues long. The germline V gene encodes CDR1 GTSNPN and CDR2 SVGIG (reference sequence).

The table lists this clone with a few counts. The CDR3 is CASSRTVGNTEAFF. DNA for the CDR3: TGTGCCAGTAGTAGGACAGTAGGAAACACTGAAGCTTTCTTT. This rearrangement joins TRBV19 to TRBJ1-1; TRBD1 is a possible D gene (6 bases). Germline V gene sequence: CDR1 LNHDA, CDR2 SQIVND (reference sequence). This CDR3 spans 14 amino acids. The germline V and J ends were trimmed by 4 bases and 2 bases, with 11 bases remaining between them.

The rearrangement joins TRBV5-4 to TRBJ2-3, with 10 bases matching TRBD2. After removal of 4 bases from V and 3 bases from J, the junction contained 11 bases not matched to a gene. CDR1 is SGHNT, CDR2 YYREEE, per germline (reference sequence). The CDR3 sequence is 17 residues long. CDR3 in amino acids: CASSPGLAASLTDTQYF. DNA for the CDR3: TGTGCCAGCAGCCCCGGACTAGCGGCCTCCCTGACAGATACGCAGTATTTT.